Below, 10 T cell receptor beta chains from the same sample are listed, as sequenced in a study of identifying expanded T cells in peripheral blood. Clones were sequenced by immunoSEQ multiplex PCR, and TCRdb holds only the in-frame ones, with some missing. The table lists more than 90,000 clones, roughly 87% of them singletons. Specimen: blood. These TCRs come from a person aged 18 to 75 in good health.

This chain joins TRBV15 and TRBJ1-4, with a weak D call TRBD1 (6 bases). Germline V gives CDR1 LNHNV, CDR2 YYDKDF (reference sequence). The CDR3 runs to 16 residues. The V gene lost 3 bases and the J gene lost 5 bases, with 16 bases spanning the gap. The CDR3 sequence: CATSSGARTVNEKLFF. The CDR3 coding sequence is TGTGCCACCAGCAGTGGAGCAAGGACAGTGAATGAAAAACTGTTTTTT. Full variable domain (remainder filled in from reference TRBV15 and TRBJ1-4): DAMVIQNPRYQVTQFGKPVTLSCSQTLNHNVMYWYQQKSSQAPKLLFHYYDKDFNNEADTPDNFQSRRPNTSFCFLDIRSPGLGDTAMYLCATSSGARTVNEKLFFGSGTQLSVL.

The chain is built from TRBV19 and TRBJ1-2; D remains unclear. CDR1 is LNHDA, CDR2 SQIVND, per germline (reference sequence). The CDR3 is 14 residues long. Trimming removed 3 bases at V and 2 bases at J, with 10 bases between. The CDR3 sequence: CASSIAGENYGYTF. The CDR3 DNA reads TGTGCCAGTAGTATCGCTGGGGAGAACTATGGCTACACCTTC.

The chain couples TRBV5-5 to TRBJ2-1; D might be TRBD2 (5 bases). The CDR3 extends over 17 amino acids. CDR1 SGHKS and CDR2 YYEKEE come from the germline V gene (reference sequence). V lost 6 bases and J lost 1, with 20 bases in between. The DNA of the CDR3 is TGTGCCAGCAACTCCCCGTCCCCCCGGGGATCCTACAATGAGCAGTTCTTC. Protein product: CASNSPSPRGSYNEQFF.

The chain uses TRBV7-2 and TRBJ2-3; TRBD2 is a possible D gene (6 bases). Germline V gene lookup returns CDR1 SGHTA and CDR2 FQGNSA. V was cut by 1 base and J by 0 bases, with 11 bases left in between. CDR3 length: 16 amino acids. In nucleotides, the CDR3 is TGTGCCAGCAGCTTAGTAGGCGGGGTAAGCACAGATACGCAGTATTTT. This encodes CASSLVGGVSTDTQYF.

This clone was seen a few times. The rearrangement links TRBV28 to TRBJ1-2; 9 positions agree with TRBD1. V dropped 3 bases and J dropped 7; count of bases not matched to a gene: 6. Germline V gene data show CDR1 as MDHEN and CDR2 as SYDVKM. The CDR3 runs to 14 residues. CDR3 DNA: TGTGCCAGCAGTTTGGGACAGGGAGTAGGTGGCTACACCTTC. Translation: CASSLGQGVGGYTF.

The rearrangement joins TRBV4-3 to TRBJ2-2, with 7 nucleotides matching TRBD2. Trimming removed 1 base from V and 1 base from J; junction bases left unmatched: 12. The CDR3 runs to 19 residues. Germline V lookup: CDR1 LGHNA, CDR2 YSLEER. The CDR3 nucleotides are TGCGCCAGCAGCCAAGGCTTCGTGATAGCGGGTTTGAACACCGGGGAGCTGTTTTTT. Its translation: CASSQGFVIAGLNTGELFF.

The rearrangement joins TRBV11-2 to TRBJ1-6, with D perhaps TRBD1 (5 bases). The germline V gene encodes CDR1 SGHAT and CDR2 FQNNGV. V was pared by 4 bases and J by 8 bases, with 15 bases between. This CDR3 spans 15 amino acids. The CDR3 DNA sequence: TGTGCCAGCAGCTCTAGGGGCAGGGACTATTCACCCCTCCACTTT. It translates to CASSSRGRDYSPLHF.

The V gene is TRBV9, the J gene TRBJ2-3; 8 bases fit TRBD2. Germline V lookup: CDR1 SGDLS, CDR2 YYNGEE. The junction had 11 bases not matched to a gene; V was cut back by 0 bases and J by 5 bases. This CDR3 region has 17 residues. The CDR3 loop reads CASSVARIAGQGDTQYF. For the CDR3, the DNA is TGTGCCAGCAGCGTAGCACGAATAGCGGGGCAGGGAGATACGCAGTATTTT.

The gene calls are TRBV5-6 and TRBJ1-2; D possibly corresponds to TRBD1 (5 bases). V was cut by 4 bases and J by 3 bases, with 19 bases left in between. Germline V lookup: CDR1 SGHDT, CDR2 YYEEEE. The CDR3 runs to 16 residues. This CDR3 reads CASSNIRDSFYYGYTF. Here the CDR3 DNA reads TGTGCCAGCAGCAACATCCGGGACTCCTTCTACTATGGCTACACCTTC.

This sequence joins TRBV5-1 and TRBJ2-5; TRBD1 aligns across 7 bases. In germline, CDR1 is SGHRS, CDR2 YFSETQ. Trimming removed 4 bases from V and 4 bases from J; junction bases left unmatched: 22. The CDR3 sequence is 19 residues long. The CDR3 spells CASSLLPPVLQGPVETQYF. The CDR3 nucleotides read TGCGCCAGCAGCCTGTTACCCCCTGTCTTACAGGGGCCCGTAGAGACCCAGTACTTC.